The clone carrying this T cell receptor (beta chain) was found a few times. The antigen is undetermined. One entry per CDR3 protein, called by TCRdb with MiXCR from the 5' RACE reads. The sample lists 100,000 to 150,000 distinct CDR3 sequences; approximately 5.9% were seen once. These data are taken from a study of T-cell memory formation after mild COVID-19. CDR1 MGHDK and CDR2 SYGVNS come from the germline V gene. V was cut by 4 bases and J by 8 bases, with 9 bases left in between. The CDR3 has 12 residues. Study-wide findings and caveats: While clones contracting from day 15 to 85 were balanced between CD4 and CD8, later expanders leaned CD4+.

The rearrangement links TRBV25-1 to TRBJ2-1; TRBD1 is a possible D gene (6 bases). The source is an adult woman who had mild COVID-19 (a few samples of this study predate the infection). Cell type and time point are not known. Sequenced material: PBMCs or a T cell subset sorted from them (not recorded which). This CDR3 reads CASSGTGYEQFF. CDR3 nucleotides: TGTGCCAGCAGTGGAACAGGGTATGAGCAGTTCTTC. Supplemented by reference TRBV25-1 and TRBJ2-1, the full variable domain reads EADIYQTPRYLVIGTGKKITLECSQTMGHDKMYWYQQDPGMELHLIHYSYGVNSTEKGDLSSESTVSRIRTEHFPLTLESARPSHTSQYLCASSGTGYEQFFGPGTRLTVL.